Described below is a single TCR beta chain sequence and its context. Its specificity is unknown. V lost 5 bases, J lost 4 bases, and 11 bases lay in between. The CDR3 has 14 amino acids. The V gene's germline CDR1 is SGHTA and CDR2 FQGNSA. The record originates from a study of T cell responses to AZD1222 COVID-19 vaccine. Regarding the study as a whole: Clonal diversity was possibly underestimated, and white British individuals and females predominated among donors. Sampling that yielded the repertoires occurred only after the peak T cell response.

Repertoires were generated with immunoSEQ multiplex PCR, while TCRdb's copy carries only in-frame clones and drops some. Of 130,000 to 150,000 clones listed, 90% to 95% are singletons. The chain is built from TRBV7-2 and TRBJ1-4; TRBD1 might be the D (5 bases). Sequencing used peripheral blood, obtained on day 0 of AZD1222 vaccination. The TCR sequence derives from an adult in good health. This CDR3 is CASSPRDRNEKLFF. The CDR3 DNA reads TGTGCCAGCAGCCCGAGGGACCGTAATGAAAAACTGTTTTTT. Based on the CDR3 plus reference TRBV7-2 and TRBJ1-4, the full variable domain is GAGVSQSPSNKVTEKGKDVELRCDPISGHTALYWYRQSLGQGLEFLIYFQGNSAPDKSGLPSDRFSAERTGGSVSTLTIQRTQQEDSAVYLCASSPRDRNEKLFFGSGTQLSVL.